Below, 22 T cell receptor beta chains from the same sample are listed, as sequenced in a study of shared clonotypes between healthy human individuals. Here immunoSEQ multiplex PCR was the method, and the copy in TCRdb shows in-frame clones only, minus some. The profile shows around 1.6 million clones, nearly 99% of them singletons. Specimen: naive CD4+ T cells sorted from blood. Subset specified: CD45RA+ positively selected. These receptors originate from a man aged 25 to 45 in good health.

This clone was detected only once. This chain links TRBV28 with TRBJ1-5; TRBD1 matches at 8 bases. In germline, CDR1 is MDHEN, CDR2 SYDVKM. This CDR3 is built from 13 residues. V gave up 6 bases and J gave up 6 bases; unmatched junction bases: 4. CDR3 loop: CASRETGVQPQHF. CDR3 DNA sequence: TGTGCCAGCAGGGAGACAGGGGTTCAGCCCCAGCATTTT. Drawing the rest from reference TRBV28 and TRBJ1-5, the complete variable domain is DVKVTQSSRYLVKRTGEKVFLECVQDMDHENMFWYRQDPGLGLRLIYFSYDVKMKEKGDIPEGYSVSREKKERFSLILESASTNQTSMYLCASRETGVQPQHFGDGTRLSIL.

The chain combines TRBV30 with TRBJ1-5, with TRBD1 as a possible D gene (5 bases). The CDR3 has 15 residues. Trimming shortened V by 0 bases and J by 6 bases, and 15 bases separated the two germline ends. CDR1 and CDR2 from the germline V gene are GTSNPN and SVGIG (reference sequence). The DNA of the CDR3 is TGTGCCTGGAGTGTAACCCGGCGGGGCACTCAGCCCCAGCATTTT. It yields the protein CAWSVTRRGTQPQHF.

The J gene is TRBJ2-7, the V gene TRBV29-1; D is unresolved. V gave up 5 bases and J gave up 3 bases, with 5 bases separating them. Germline loops: CDR1 SQVTM, CDR2 ANQGSEA. This CDR3 spans 10 amino acids. The CDR3 bases are TGCAGCGTTTGGTTCTACGAGCAGTACTTC. This codes for CSVWFYEQYF.

This chain connects TRBV11-3 to TRBJ2-1; 7 bases agree with TRBD1. After removal of 4 bases from V and 3 bases from J, the junction contained 9 bases not matched to a gene. Germline CDR1 is SGHNT and CDR2 is YENEEA. The CDR3 is 16 residues long. For the CDR3, the DNA is TGTGCCAGCAGCTCAGGGGGACAGAATATCTACAATGAGCAGTTCTTC. It is translated as CASSSGGQNIYNEQFF.

This rearrangement joins TRBV28 to TRBJ1-2; D is possibly TRBD1 (5 bases). Per the germline V gene, CDR1 is MDHEN and CDR2 is SYDVKM. Trimming pared 6 bases from V and 0 bases from J, leaving 14 bases between. The CDR3 consists of 15 residues. CDR3: CASSKGPGANYGYTF. For the CDR3, the DNA is TGTGCCAGCAGCAAGGGGCCCGGAGCTAACTATGGCTACACCTTC.

The V gene is TRBV28, the J gene TRBJ2-7, with D possibly being TRBD2 (5 bases). CDR1 and CDR2 (germline): MDHEN, SYDVKM. This CDR3 comprises 14 residues. Trimming removed 2 bases from V and 5 bases from J, with 13 bases in between. CDR3 sequence reads: CASSLSGSQNEQYF. The DNA for the CDR3 is TGTGCCAGCAGTTTAAGTGGGAGCCAGAACGAGCAGTACTTC.

This clone has a single count. V gene TRBV9 combines with J gene TRBJ2-5; D gene uncertain. Germline loops: CDR1 SGDLS, CDR2 YYNGEE. V lost 4 bases, J lost 6 bases, and 13 bases lay in between. CDR3 length: 13 residues. The CDR3, as DNA: TGTGCCAGCAGCCCCTCGCCATCCCAGACCCAGTACTTC. Translated: CASSPSPSQTQYF.

The J gene is TRBJ2-7, the V gene TRBV5-1; D may be TRBD2 (5 bases). Germline CDR1 SGHRS, CDR2 YFSETQ. V was cut by 3 bases and J by 7 bases, with 17 bases left in between. This CDR3 spans 14 amino acids. CDR3 region: CASSSPTPSGEQYF. The CDR3 region has the DNA TGCGCCAGCAGCTCACCTACCCCGTCGGGGGAGCAGTACTTC.

Concerning this clone itself: Other DNA sequences in this specimen translate into the identical CDR3. The rearrangement joins TRBV18 to TRBJ2-7; D is unresolved. The CDR3 is made up of 12 amino acids. V lost 3 bases and J 4 bases, leaving 7 bases between the germline ends. Germline assignment: CDR1 KGHSH and CDR2 LQKENI. The CDR3 spells CASSPATYEQYF. CDR3 DNA: TGTGCCAGCTCACCCGCAACTTACGAGCAGTACTTC.

This sequence joins TRBV29-1 and TRBJ2-1; 7 positions match TRBD2. This CDR3 region has 14 residues. CDR1 is SQVTM, CDR2 ANQGSEA, per germline. After removal of 2 bases from V and 4 bases from J, the junction contained 5 bases not matched to a gene. CDR3 in DNA: TGCAGCGTTGAATCATGGGAGGGTTACAATGAGCAGTTCTTC. It codes for CSVESWEGYNEQFF.

The chain has TRBV6-1 and TRBJ2-7; 7 bases match TRBD1. CDR3 size: 14 residues. From germline, CDR1 is MNHNS and CDR2 SASEGT. V was pared by 5 bases and J by 0 bases, with 4 bases of the junction left unmatched. CDR3 coding DNA: TGTGCCAGCAGTCTGCGACAGGGCTCCTACGAGCAGTACTTC. Amino acid sequence: CASSLRQGSYEQYF.

The rearrangement uses TRBV6-4 and TRBJ2-2, with a possible D match to TRBD1 (6 bases). The CDR3 length is 14 residues. The V and J ends lost 3 bases and 5 bases respectively, with 10 bases between them. Per the germline V gene, CDR1 is MRHNA and CDR2 is SNTAGT. In nucleotides, the CDR3 is TGTGCCAGCAGTGAGGGGGCCAGGACCGGGGAGCTGTTTTTT. It specifies CASSEGARTGELFF.

V and J are TRBV7-2 and TRBJ2-7, with D unclear. The CDR3 is made up of 12 amino acids. With 8 bases removed from V and 3 bases from J, the gap between germline ends came to 11 bases. CDR1 SGHTA and CDR2 FQGNSA come from the germline V gene. CDR3 sequence: CASQKGVYEQYF. In DNA form, the CDR3 reads TGTGCCAGCCAAAAGGGTGTCTACGAGCAGTACTTC.

The chain employs TRBV7-9 and TRBJ1-5, with a tentative D call TRBD1 (6 bases). V was clipped by 5 bases and J by 10 bases, with 12 bases between them. This CDR3 has 12 amino acids. Germline CDR1 is SEHNR and CDR2 is FQNEAQ (reference sequence). In DNA, the CDR3 is TGTGCCAGCAGCCTAGGGGGGAGACCCCAGCATTTT. This gives the protein CASSLGGRPQHF.

V is TRBV27 and J is TRBJ2-1; D is possibly TRBD1 (5 bases). The CDR3 totals 16 residues. CDR1 and CDR2 (germline): MNHEY, SMNVEV (reference sequence). Between the trimmed V and J ends, which lost 2 bases and 6 bases, there was a span of 17 bases. The CDR3 loop reads CASSLRSTVTGNEQFF. The CDR3 region has the DNA TGTGCCAGCAGTTTAAGGTCGACAGTCACAGGCAATGAGCAGTTCTTC.

V is TRBV2 and J is TRBJ1-2, with a tentative D call TRBD1 (6 bases). Germline loops: CDR1 SNHLY, CDR2 FYNNEI. There are 15 residues in the CDR3. Trimming took 7 bases from V and 3 from J, leaving 18 bases between them. CDR3 DNA: TGTGCCAGCACCGGGCGGGGGGCGTTGGACTATGGCTACACCTTC. Protein product: CASTGRGALDYGYTF.

The rearrangement links TRBV7-9 to TRBJ1-5, with D uncertain. Trimming shortened V by 2 bases and J by 3 bases, and 11 bases separated the two germline ends. The CDR3 sequence is 15 residues long. CDR1 and CDR2 (germline): SEHNR, FQNEAQ (reference sequence). CDR3 DNA: TGTGCCAGCAGCTTAAGTGGTGGCGTCAATCAGCCCCAGCATTTT. Amino acids: CASSLSGGVNQPQHF.

The J gene is TRBJ2-1, the V gene TRBV7-9, with 15 positions matching TRBD2. The CDR3 is made up of 19 amino acids. With 1 base clipped from V and 3 bases from J, the junction kept 7 bases outside the gene matches. CDR1 is SEHNR and CDR2 is FQNEAQ in the germline V gene (reference sequence). The CDR3 protein is CASSLGGLAGGPVYNEQFF. DNA for the CDR3: TGTGCCAGCAGCTTAGGAGGACTAGCGGGGGGGCCCGTCTACAATGAGCAGTTCTTC.

The chain combines TRBV10-1 with TRBJ2-1; possible D gene TRBD2, 6 bases. V lost 2 bases to trimming and J lost 5 bases, with 31 bases between them. Per germline, CDR1 WNHNN and CDR2 SYGVQD (reference sequence). The CDR3 runs to 21 residues. The DNA for the CDR3 is TGCGCCAGCAGTGAGCGCCGGCTTCGCGGGACGAGAAATCCCCTAGACAATGAGCAGTTCTTC. Translated: CASSERRLRGTRNPLDNEQFF.

CDR3 nucleotides: TGTGCCAGCAGCTTAGTTGGTGGGGGAGGTCAGATCTACGAGCAGTACTTC. It translates to CASSLVGGGGQIYEQYF. The chain couples TRBV7-9 to TRBJ2-7; possibly TRBD2 for D (6 bases). Trimming cost V 1 base and J 3 bases, with 19 bases left between them. The CDR3 has 17 residues. The germline gives CDR1 SEHNR, CDR2 FQNEAQ (reference sequence).

The DNA for the CDR3 is TGTGCCAGCTCACCATTTAGACGGGGGGATTATCAGCCCCAGCATTTT. Its protein is CASSPFRRGDYQPQHF. The chain combines TRBV18 with TRBJ1-5, with TRBD1 as a possible D gene (5 bases). The CDR3 runs 16 residues. Trimming left V 2 bases short and J 5 bases short, with 16 bases between. CDR1 is KGHSH and CDR2 is LQKENI in the germline V gene.

With regard to this clone: Other nucleotide sequences in the sample specify the same CDR3. The chain recombines TRBV29-1 with TRBJ1-4; TRBD1 agrees at 8 bases. The V and J ends lost 6 bases and 6 bases, in that order; junction bases with no gene match: 3. The CDR3 sequence is 12 residues long. The germline CDR1 and CDR2 sequences are SQVTM and ANQGSEA. The CDR3 protein is CSVYRGDEKLFF. The CDR3 DNA reads as TGCAGCGTATACAGGGGGGATGAAAAACTGTTTTTT. The variable domain in full, with the rest retrieved from reference TRBV29-1 and TRBJ1-4, is SAVISQKPSRDICQRGTSLTIQCQVDSQVTMMFWYRQQPGQSLTLIATANQGSEATYESGFVIDKFPISRPNLTFSTLTVSNMSPEDSSIYLCSVYRGDEKLFFGSGTQLSVL.